These 2 T cell receptor beta chains share one sample of origin, sequenced in a study of CD8 T cells in ankylosing spondylitis. Using its own MiXCR run on the 5' RACE reads, TCRdb lists one record per CDR3 protein. The sample lists about 35,000 distinct CDR3 sequences, 10% to 13% occurring once. The specimen was blood, either unsorted or a sorted T cell fraction (not recorded which). The receptor set was obtained from a male donor with ankylosing spondylitis or in good health (not recorded which).

In DNA form, the CDR3 reads TGTGCCAGCAGCTTGAACCTCATGTCCCAAGAGACCCAGTACTTC. Protein product: CASSLNLMSQETQYF. This sequence joins TRBV5-5 and TRBJ2-5; no clear D gene. Germline values: CDR1 SGHKS, CDR2 YYEKEE (reference sequence). Trimming stripped 1 base from V and 1 base from J, with 11 bases between. CDR3 size: 15 residues.

In its sample, this clonotype was seen many times. The rearrangement links TRBV4-1 to TRBJ1-5, with 8 nucleotides matching TRBD1. This CDR3 is 16 amino acids long. Losses at the gene ends were 1 base for V and 3 bases for J; bases not matched to a gene: 5. The germline gives CDR1 MGHRA, CDR2 YSYEKL. DNA of the CDR3: TGCGCCAGCAGCCAAGGGTCGGACAGGGACAATCAGCCCCAGCATTTT. Its protein is CASSQGSDRDNQPQHF.